The entry below describes one T cell receptor beta chain. Only in-frame clones appear in the TCRdb table, and some are missing; sequencing was by immunoSEQ multiplex PCR. The sample shows fewer than 200,000 clones, 86% of them seen only once. Participant ages covered roughly 18 to 89 years across about 25 US areas. The data are from a study of blood T cell repertoires in COVID-19. Study at large: Two negative PCRs, clearance, or symptom resolution characterized the recovered Cohort 3 donors. The samples span acute and convalescent COVID-19 from the United States, Italy and Spain.

The CDR3 sequence is 15 residues long. In germline, CDR1 is SNHLY, CDR2 FYNNEI. Germline trimming cut 5 bases from V and 0 bases from J; bases unmatched to any gene: 6. The source is a woman in her 40s in a cohort exposed to, infected with or recovered from COVID-19 (not recorded which). The gene calls are TRBV2 and TRBJ1-2; 7 nucleotides agree with TRBD1. Material for sequencing was PBMCs or T cells enriched from blood (not recorded which). Here the CDR3 reads CASSPGQVPNYGYTF. The CDR3 coding sequence is TGTGCCAGCAGTCCTGGACAGGTACCTAACTATGGCTACACCTTC.